Listed here is a single T cell receptor (beta chain). Its antigen is not known. These data belong to a study of shared clonotypes between healthy human individuals. Broader study findings: Naive subsets tended to show greater estimated richness than memory subsets.

Tens of thousands of T cell genomes (roughly 190 ng DNA) went into each sorted-subset replicate. Profiled with immunoSEQ multiplex PCR; TCRdb holds only in-frame clones, not every one. This sample yields about 2,200,000 clones, of which around 93% are seen a single time; around 1.7% belongs to the top ten. The CDR3 contains 17 residues. The V end lost 5 bases, the J end lost 4 bases, and 24 bases lay between the germline ends. Germline assignment: CDR1 MNHEY and CDR2 SMNVEV (reference sequence). CD45RO-negative cells were positively selected for CCR7, leaving out terminally differentiated effector memory CD45RA+ cells.

The specimen sequenced was naive CD8+ T cells from PBMCs. This chain connects TRBV27 to TRBJ2-7; TRBD2 might be the D (5 bases). This TCR came from a man in his late teens or twenties in good health. Some clones in this sample may be carry-over from other donors' samples. CDR3 sequence: CASSPISRRAPSYEQYF. The DNA of the CDR3 is TGTGCCAGCAGTCCGATTTCCAGGCGGGCCCCTTCTTACGAGCAGTACTTC.